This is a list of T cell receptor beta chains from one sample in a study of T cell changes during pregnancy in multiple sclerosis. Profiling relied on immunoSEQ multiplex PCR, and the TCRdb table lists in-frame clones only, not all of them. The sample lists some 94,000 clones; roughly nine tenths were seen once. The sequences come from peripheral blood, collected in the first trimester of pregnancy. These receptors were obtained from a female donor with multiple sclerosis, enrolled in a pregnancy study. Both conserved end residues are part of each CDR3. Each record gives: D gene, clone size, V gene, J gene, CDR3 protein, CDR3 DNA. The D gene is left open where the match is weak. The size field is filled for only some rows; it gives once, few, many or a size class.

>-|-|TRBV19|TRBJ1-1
CASKMEGEAFF
TGTGCCAGTAAAATGGAGGGTGAAGCTTTCTTT
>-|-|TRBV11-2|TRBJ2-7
CASSLGGFYEQYF
TGTGCCAGCAGCTTAGGAGGGTTCTACGAGCAGTACTTC
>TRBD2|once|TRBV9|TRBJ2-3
CASSPRPQGLAASTDTQYF
TGTGCCAGCAGCCCTCGACCGCAGGGACTAGCTGCTAGCACAGATACGCAGTATTTT
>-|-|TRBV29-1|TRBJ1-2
CSVVERALYGYTF
TGCAGCGTTGTTGAGAGGGCCCTCTATGGCTACACCTTC
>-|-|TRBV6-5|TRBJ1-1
CASSLGGGLYTEAFF
TGTGCCAGCAGTCTTGGGGGGGGGTTGTACACTGAAGCTTTCTTT
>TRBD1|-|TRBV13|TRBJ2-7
CASRGQGVLYEQYF
TGTGCCAGCAGGGGACAGGGGGTGCTCTACGAGCAGTACTTC
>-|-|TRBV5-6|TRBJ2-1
CASSLDLGGRGNEQFF
TGTGCCAGCAGCTTGGACCTAGGAGGTCGTGGCAATGAGCAGTTCTTC
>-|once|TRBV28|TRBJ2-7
CASRIENMGGYEQYF
TGTGCCAGCAGAATTGAGAACATGGGAGGCTACGAGCAGTACTTC
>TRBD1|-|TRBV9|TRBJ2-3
CASSGQGSDTQYF
TGTGCCAGCAGTGGACAGGGGTCAGATACGCAGTATTTT
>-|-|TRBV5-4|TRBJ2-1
CASGGYNEQFF
TGTGCCAGCGGAGGATACAATGAGCAGTTCTTC
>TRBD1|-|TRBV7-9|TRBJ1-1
CASSPRRTGSSTEAFF
TGTGCCAGCAGCCCCAGACGGACAGGGAGTAGTACTGAAGCTTTCTTT
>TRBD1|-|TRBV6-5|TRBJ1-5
CASSLGGWSNQPQHF
TGTGCCAGCAGTTTAGGGGGCTGGAGCAATCAGCCCCAGCATTTT
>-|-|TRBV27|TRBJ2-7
CASSFTSSYEQYF
TGTGCCAGCAGTTTTACTAGCTCCTACGAGCAGTACTTC
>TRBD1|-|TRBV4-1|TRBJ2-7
CASSQVDRGTYEQYF
TGCGCCAGCAGCCAAGTGGACAGGGGCACCTACGAGCAGTACTTC
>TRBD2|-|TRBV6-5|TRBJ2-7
CASSRSGLAEQYF
TGTGCCAGCAGTCGATCGGGACTAGCCGAGCAGTACTTC
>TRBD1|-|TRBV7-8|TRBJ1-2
CASSLVWDRGEVYGYTF
TGTGCCAGCAGCTTAGTTTGGGACAGGGGAGAAGTCTATGGCTACACCTTC
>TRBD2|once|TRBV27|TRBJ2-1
CASSLNLAETYNEQFF
TGTGCCAGCAGTCTAAATCTAGCGGAGACCTACAATGAGCAGTTCTTC
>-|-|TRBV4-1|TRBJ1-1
CASSQEVTGFSRGTEAFF
TGCGCCAGCAGCCAAGAGGTCACAGGGTTCTCTAGAGGAACTGAAGCTTTCTTT
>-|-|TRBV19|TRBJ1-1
CASSRGGTKGNTEAFF
TGTGCCAGTAGTAGAGGGGGAACTAAGGGGAACACTGAAGCTTTCTTT
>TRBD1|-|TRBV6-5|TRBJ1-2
CASSTRTGGNGGYTF
TGTGCCAGCAGTACAAGGACAGGGGGCAATGGTGGCTACACCTTC
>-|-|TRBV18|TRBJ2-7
CASSLPGQTLYEQYF
TGTGCCAGCTCACTCCCCGGACAGACCCTGTACGAGCAGTACTTC
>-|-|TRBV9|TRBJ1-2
CASSVGLTMVGYTF
TGTGCCAGCAGCGTGGGCCTTACCATGGTTGGCTACACCTTC
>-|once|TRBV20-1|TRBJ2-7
CSAGGGLEQYF
TGCAGTGCTGGAGGGGGGCTCGAGCAGTACTTC
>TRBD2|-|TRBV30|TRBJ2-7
CAWRPLGTGGYEQYF
TGTGCCTGGAGGCCCTTGGGGACGGGAGGGTACGAGCAGTACTTC
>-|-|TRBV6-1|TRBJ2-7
CASSEFPSSLNYEQYF
TGTGCCAGCAGTGAATTCCCCTCTTCACTAAACTACGAGCAGTACTTC
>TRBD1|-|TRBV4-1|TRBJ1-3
CASSRWDSRRSGNTIYF
TGCGCCAGCAGCCGCTGGGACAGCCGCCGATCTGGAAACACCATATATTTT
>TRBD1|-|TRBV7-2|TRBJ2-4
CASSLASGTGTFRATKNIQYF
TGTGCCAGCAGCTTAGCGTCCGGGACAGGGACGTTTCGGGCTACCAAAAACATTCAGTACTTC
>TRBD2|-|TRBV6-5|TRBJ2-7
CASSYSTSGTYEQYF
TGTGCCAGCAGTTATTCCACTAGCGGCACCTACGAGCAGTACTTC
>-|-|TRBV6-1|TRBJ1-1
CASSERGLGNTEAFF
TGTGCCAGCAGTGAAAGGGGACTGGGCAACACTGAAGCTTTCTTT
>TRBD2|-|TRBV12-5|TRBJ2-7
CASTSGSFHEQYF
TGTGCTAGTACTAGCGGGAGTTTCCACGAGCAGTACTTC
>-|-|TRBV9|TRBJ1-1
CASKPNVAFF
TGTGCCAGCAAGCCCAACGTGGCTTTCTTT
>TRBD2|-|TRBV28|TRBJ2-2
CASSLEGLGPANTGELFF
TGTGCCAGCAGTTTAGAAGGACTAGGGCCTGCGAACACCGGGGAGCTGTTTTTT
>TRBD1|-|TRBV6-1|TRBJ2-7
CASSARQGSEQYF
TGTGCCAGCAGTGCCCGACAGGGGTCCGAGCAGTACTTC
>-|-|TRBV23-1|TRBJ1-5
CASSQSHRVRTYSNQPQHF
TGCGCCAGCAGTCAATCCCACAGGGTCAGAACTTATAGCAATCAGCCCCAGCATTTT
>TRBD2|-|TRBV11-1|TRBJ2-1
CASSLWGRAGDNEQFF
TGTGCCAGCAGCTTGTGGGGGAGGGCCGGGGACAATGAGCAGTTCTTC
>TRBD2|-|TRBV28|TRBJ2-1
CASSPGLASNEQFF
TGTGCCAGCAGTCCGGGACTAGCATCCAATGAGCAGTTCTTC
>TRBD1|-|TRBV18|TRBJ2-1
CASSPSEQGLLNEQFF
TGTGCCAGCTCACCATCGGAACAGGGGTTGCTCAATGAGCAGTTCTTC
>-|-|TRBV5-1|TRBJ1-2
CASIESRNYGYTF
TGCGCCAGCATAGAGTCACGAAACTATGGCTACACCTTC
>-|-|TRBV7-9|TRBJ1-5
CASSPDGGNQPQHF
TGTGCCAGCAGTCCCGACGGCGGTAATCAGCCCCAGCATTTT
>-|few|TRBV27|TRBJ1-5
CASGVIVGEPQHF
TGTGCCAGCGGCGTAATAGTAGGAGAGCCCCAGCATTTT